The clone carrying this T cell receptor beta chain was found many times. No antigen is known for it. Orbital computed tomography, together with clinical symptoms, serum thyroxine, TRAb and thyroid ultrasound, was used for diagnosis. Scientists amplified the TCR beta CDR3 regions from RNA transcripts. The first round was an RT-PCR with HTBI primers, and the second round was a multiplex PCR. TCRdb itself ran the multiplex PCR reads through MiXCR, one entry per CDR3 protein. The table includes 300,000 to 400,000 distinct CDR3 sequences, roughly 17% detected once. The length of the CDR3 is 15 residues. V lost 2 bases to trimming and J lost 4 bases, with 14 bases between them. Per germline, CDR1 MNHEY and CDR2 SMNVEV (reference sequence). These data are taken from a study of Graves' ophthalmopathy and Graves' hyperthyroidism. Overall study findings and caveats: Ophthalmopathy could be told apart from stable hyperthyroidism by a 13-signature model (87.88% sensitivity, roughly 80% specificity).

The receptor comes from an adult man with Graves' ophthalmopathy. The gene calls are TRBV27 and TRBJ1-2, with D unresolved. Source material: peripheral blood. CDR3 nucleotides: TGTGCCAGCAGTTTAGGTATTTTGGCCGTCTATGGCTACACCTTC. This sequence encodes CASSLGILAVYGYTF.